This T cell receptor (beta chain) was sequenced during a study of human T cells and chemical hapten exposure. The sample's time point: patch test 1, 2 weeks after DPC sensitization. Regarding treatment: therapeutic diphenylcyclopropenone sensitization with weekly scalp DPC. Findings and caveats of the study: The immune response of these alopecia patients might not match healthy individuals'. DPC sensitization produced no change in TCRs with frequency above 1 in 1000. Versus controls, expanded TCRs had significantly more large CDR3 similarity clusters.

V dropped 4 bases and J dropped 8 bases, with 8 bases sitting between them. Per germline, CDR1 LGHNT and CDR2 FRNRAP. The CDR3 extends over 12 amino acids. This clonotype was seen repeatedly, ten times or more. What it recognizes is unknown. Source study methods: Sampled TCR counts reached a median of roughly 98,000 per sample, with values ranging from roughly 20,000 to 700,000. TCRdb reprocessed the RACE reads with MiXCR, giving one entry per CDR3 protein. V and J calls and clone size were set by TCRdb, not the authors. The data hold 380,000 or so distinct CDR3 sequences, with more than 4.5% observed a single time.

This specimen consisted of whole blood, obtained in connection with sensitization to the hapten diphenylcyclopropenone (DPC). This chain links TRBV12-5 with TRBJ1-4; unclear D gene. The clonotype was recovered from a woman in her 50s with alopecia areata. Some clones in this sample may be carry-over from other donors' samples. The CDR3 sequence: CASGWSGEKLFF. In DNA, the CDR3 is TGTGCTAGTGGTTGGTCGGGCGAAAAACTGTTTTTT.